Below are 23 T cell receptor beta chains sequenced from a single sample in a study of blood T cell repertoires in COVID-19. TCRdb's table, derived via immunoSEQ multiplex PCR, lists solely in-frame clones and lacks some. This sample has a few hundred thousand clones; 90% occur once, and the top ten carry about 0.6%. The sample was PBMCs or T cells enriched from blood (not recorded which). The receptors come from a man between 18 and 29 years old who had recovered from COVID-19.

The V call is TRBV4-1, the J call TRBJ2-1; TRBD2 agrees at 7 bases. Trimming removed 1 base from V and 10 bases from J; junction bases left unmatched: 10. This CDR3 comprises 15 residues. Germline CDR1 is MGHRA and CDR2 is YSYEKL. CDR3 sequence: CASSQGMVAGGEQFF. For the CDR3, the DNA is TGCGCCAGCAGCCAAGGGATGGTAGCGGGCGGCGAGCAGTTCTTC.

CDR3 bases: TGTGCCAGCAGCGTAGAAGGAGGGAAGGGAGAGACCCAGTACTTC. Residues: CASSVEGGKGETQYF. This rearrangement joins TRBV9 to TRBJ2-5; D might be TRBD2 (6 bases). V was trimmed by 0 bases and J by 4 bases, leaving 13 bases between them. The germline V gene encodes CDR1 SGDLS and CDR2 YYNGEE. The CDR3 spans 15 residues. Full variable domain (missing parts from reference TRBV9 and TRBJ2-5): DSGVTQTPKHLITATGQRVTLRCSPRSGDLSVYWYQQSLDQGLQFLIQYYNGEERAKGNILERFSAQQFPDLHSELNLSSLELGDSALYFCASSVEGGKGETQYFGPGTRLLVL.

This clone was detected once. The chain couples TRBV15 to TRBJ1-5; a weak D match, TRBD1 (5 bases). Trimming removed 6 bases from V and 7 bases from J, with 16 bases in between. This CDR3 region has 14 residues. CDR1 LNHNV and CDR2 YYDKDF come from the germline V gene (reference sequence). CDR3: CATRGFGGGQPQHF. CDR3 sequence (DNA): TGTGCCACCAGAGGGTTTGGGGGAGGCCAGCCCCAGCATTTT.

The chain uses TRBV5-1 and TRBJ2-2; 8 bases match TRBD2. Losses at the gene ends were 0 bases for V and 6 bases for J; bases not matched to a gene: 7. CDR1 and CDR2 (germline): SGHRS, YFSETQ. This CDR3 comprises 16 residues. For the CDR3, the DNA is TGCGCCAGCAGCTTGGATCGACACGGGAGGGCCGGGGAGCTGTTTTTT. It codes for CASSLDRHGRAGELFF.

This clone occurred once. The CDR3 here is CASSPLGGTEAFF. DNA of the CDR3: TGTGCCAGCAGCCCGTTGGGAGGGACTGAAGCTTTCTTT. This chain uses TRBV7-9 with TRBJ1-1; D call uncertain. V was clipped by 5 bases and J by 5 bases, with 12 bases between them. The CDR3 runs to 13 residues. Germline V gene data show CDR1 as SEHNR and CDR2 as FQNEAQ (reference sequence). The complete variable domain, with remaining parts taken from reference TRBV7-9 and TRBJ1-1, reads DTGVSQNPRHKITKRGQNVTFRCDPISEHNRLYWYRQTLGQGPEFLTYFQNEAQLEKSRLLSDRFSAERPKGSFSTLEIQRTEQGDSAMYLCASSPLGGTEAFFGQGTRLTVV.

This chain uses TRBV11-2 with TRBJ2-7; 8 bases match TRBD1. CDR3 length equals 15 residues. Germline lookup yields CDR1 SGHAT and CDR2 FQNNGV. The trim removed 5 bases at V and 4 bases at J, leaving 10 bases unmatched. DNA of the CDR3: TGTGCCAGCAGCCAGCGACAGGGGACCCTTTACGAGCAGTACTTC. This translates into CASSQRQGTLYEQYF.

This chain links TRBV7-9 with TRBJ1-1; 7 bases are shared with TRBD1. The germline gives CDR1 SEHNR, CDR2 FQNEAQ (reference sequence). The CDR3 covers 16 residues. The V gene end was trimmed by 3 bases and the J gene end by 1 base; junction bases not matched to a gene: 8. Here the CDR3 reads CASSFTGRTGNTEAFF. The CDR3 region has the DNA TGTGCCAGCAGCTTTACCGGAAGGACAGGGAACACTGAAGCTTTCTTT.

This rearrangement joins TRBV29-1 to TRBJ1-3, with D uncertain. The CDR3 has 13 residues. The V end lost 6 bases, the J end lost 1 base, and 10 bases lay between the germline ends. Germline lookup yields CDR1 SQVTM and CDR2 ANQGSEA. The CDR3 region is CSVREGSGNTIYF. In DNA form, the CDR3 reads TGCAGCGTAAGGGAGGGTTCTGGAAACACCATATATTTT.

This chain links TRBV5-5 with TRBJ2-7; possible D gene TRBD2, 6 bases. The germline V and J ends were trimmed by 0 bases and 6 bases, with 13 bases remaining between them. The germline V gene encodes CDR1 SGHKS and CDR2 YYEKEE (reference sequence). This CDR3 has 14 amino acids. CDR3 loop: CASSLGVGTREQYF. The CDR3 bases are TGTGCCAGCAGCTTGGGCGTGGGGACTCGCGAGCAGTACTTC.

V gene TRBV4-2 combines with J gene TRBJ2-3, with 9 bases identical to TRBD2. Germline-derived CDR1 and CDR2 are LGHNA and YNFKEQ. Unmatched junction bases numbered 10, after V lost 8 bases and J lost 1 base. The CDR3 runs 16 residues. CDR3 DNA: TGTGCCAGCTCGGGACTAGCCATTGACGGCACAGATACGCAGTATTTT. Its translation: CASSGLAIDGTDTQYF.

The V call is TRBV18, the J call TRBJ2-2, with a possible D match to TRBD1 (5 bases). This CDR3 has 14 residues. Germline assignment: CDR1 KGHSH and CDR2 LQKENI. V was shortened by 2 bases and J by 4 bases, with 8 bases between the two germline ends. DNA for the CDR3: TGTGCCAGCTCACCAGGGGCGGCCACCGGGGAGCTGTTTTTT. Translating gives CASSPGAATGELFF.

The rearrangement links TRBV21-1 to TRBJ1-1; TRBD1 is taken as the D call from the table, unchecked against the DNA. TRBV21-1 is tagged as a pseudogene. The CDR3 is made up of 17 amino acids. The CDR3 DNA is TGTGCCAGCAGCAAGGGGCTTGGACAGGGGCCCAACACTGAAGCTTTCTTT. Its protein is CASSKGLGQGPNTEAFF.

The gene calls are TRBV30 and TRBJ1-1; possible D gene TRBD1, 5 bases. Trimming left V 0 bases short and J 11 bases short, with 13 bases between. The CDR3 extends over 12 amino acids. Germline CDR1 GTSNPN, CDR2 SVGIG (reference sequence). This CDR3 reads CAWSVGGTGAFF. The CDR3 nucleotides are TGTGCCTGGAGTGTAGGAGGGACTGGGGCTTTCTTT.

V and J are TRBV6-4 and TRBJ2-2; D is uncertain. Germline CDR1 is MRHNA and CDR2 is SNTAGT. This CDR3 is built from 12 residues. V gave up 4 bases and J gave up 4 bases, with 4 bases separating them. The CDR3 protein is CASSGGTGELFF. For the CDR3, the DNA is TGTGCCAGCAGTGGAGGCACCGGGGAGCTGTTTTTT.

The chain joins TRBV20-1 to TRBJ1-2; 7 nucleotides line up with TRBD1. The CDR3 runs to 13 residues. The junction had 4 bases not matched to a gene; V was cut back by 3 bases and J by 3 bases. CDR1 and CDR2 (germline): DFQATT, SNEGSKA (reference sequence). This CDR3 reads CSASTGTDYGYTF. Here the CDR3 DNA reads TGCAGTGCTAGTACAGGGACAGACTATGGCTACACCTTC.

This chain joins TRBV24-1 and TRBJ2-6; the D gene is possibly TRBD1 (6 bases). V lost 9 bases to trimming and J lost 1 base, with 9 bases between them. Looked up from germline, CDR1 is KGHDR and CDR2 is SFDVKD. The CDR3 length is 14 residues. The CDR3 loop reads CATATGSGANVLTF. DNA of the CDR3: TGTGCCACCGCCACAGGGTCTGGGGCCAACGTCCTGACTTTC.

The J gene is TRBJ1-3, the V gene TRBV28, with TRBD1 identical over 10 bases. The CDR3 length is 13 residues. Per the germline V gene, CDR1 is MDHEN and CDR2 is SYDVKM. Germline trimming cut 8 bases from V and 7 bases from J; bases unmatched to any gene: 5. The CDR3 protein is CASGRTGGNTIYF. The CDR3 DNA reads as TGTGCCAGCGGAAGGACAGGGGGGAACACCATATATTTT.

This chain connects TRBV14 to TRBJ1-3, with D maybe TRBD1 (5 bases). The CDR3 covers 13 residues. Trimming removed 4 bases at V and 8 bases at J, with 12 bases between. CDR1 and CDR2 from the germline V gene are SGHDN and FVKESK. The CDR3 sequence is CASSPDRRDTIYF. As DNA, the CDR3 is TGTGCCAGCAGCCCCGACAGAAGGGACACCATATATTTT. The full variable domain, its missing parts supplied by reference TRBV14 and TRBJ1-3, is EAGVTQFPSHSVIEKGQTVTLRCDPISGHDNLYWYRRVMGKEIKFLLHFVKESKQDESGMPNNRFLAERTGGTYSTLKVQPAELEDSGVYFCASSPDRRDTIYFGEGSWLTVV.

The chain has TRBV5-5 and TRBJ1-1; 9 nucleotides agree with TRBD1. V was pared by 4 bases and J by 5 bases, with 15 bases of the junction left unmatched. The CDR3 extends over 17 amino acids. CDR1 is SGHKS, CDR2 YYEKEE, per germline (reference sequence). The CDR3 is CASSPGTGRRGRTEAFF. CDR3 bases: TGTGCCAGCAGCCCTGGGACAGGGCGCCGGGGTAGGACTGAAGCTTTCTTT. Combining the CDR3 with reference TRBV5-5 and TRBJ1-1 gives the whole variable domain DAGVTQSPTHLIKTRGQQVTLRCSPISGHKSVSWYQQVLGQGPQFIFQYYEKEERGRGNFPDRFSARQFPNYSSELNVNALLLGDSALYLCASSPGTGRRGRTEAFFGQGTRLTVV.

J is TRBJ1-6 and V is TRBV5-6; the match to TRBD1 covers 8 bases. Germline V gene sequence: CDR1 SGHDT, CDR2 YYEEEE. Trimming removed 9 bases from V and 7 bases from J; junction bases left unmatched: 12. This CDR3 has 15 residues. Here the CDR3 DNA reads TGTGCCAACAGTTATGGACAGGGCGGGAATTCACCCCTCCACTTT. The encoded protein is CANSYGQGGNSPLHF.

The chain recombines TRBV5-5 with TRBJ1-4; a possible D gene is TRBD1 (6 bases). Per germline, CDR1 SGHKS and CDR2 YYEKEE (reference sequence). This CDR3 has 14 amino acids. V lost 3 bases and J lost 4, with 10 bases in between. The CDR3 here is CASSSTGLNEKLFF. The CDR3 DNA reads TGTGCCAGCAGCTCGACAGGACTTAATGAAAAACTGTTTTTT. Combining the CDR3 with reference TRBV5-5 and TRBJ1-4 gives the whole variable domain DAGVTQSPTHLIKTRGQQVTLRCSPISGHKSVSWYQQVLGQGPQFIFQYYEKEERGRGNFPDRFSARQFPNYSSELNVNALLLGDSALYLCASSSTGLNEKLFFGSGTQLSVL.

The chain couples TRBV28 to TRBJ1-1; 8 bases align to TRBD1. The CDR3 has 16 amino acids. In germline, CDR1 is MDHEN, CDR2 SYDVKM. The V gene end was trimmed by 3 bases and the J gene end by 0 bases; junction bases not matched to a gene: 6. CDR3 sequence (DNA): TGTGCCAGCAGTTTCGGACAGGGACGAATGAACACTGAAGCTTTCTTT. It translates to CASSFGQGRMNTEAFF.

The V gene is TRBV6-5, the J gene TRBJ1-2; tentatively, D is TRBD1 (5 bases). V dropped 6 bases and J dropped 5 bases, with 16 bases sitting between them. CDR1 is MNHEY, CDR2 SVGAGI, per germline. The CDR3 sequence is 14 residues long. The DNA for the CDR3 is TGTGCCAGCAGCGACCTGACAGATTGGTATGGCTACACCTTC. This translates into CASSDLTDWYGYTF.